The 3 T cell receptor beta chains presented below share a single source sample, sequenced in a study of CD4 T cells in relation to SARS-CoV-2 and coronaviruses. CD4+ T cells from unexposed donors were obtained before the COVID-19 pandemic (2011-2018). The cells were cultured for under twelve days before CD4+ T cells were isolated. Clones were sequenced by immunoSEQ multiplex PCR, and TCRdb holds only the in-frame ones, with some missing. Among 20,000 to 25,000 clones, around 76% were seen once, and the ten largest hold 9.5% to 15%. The antigens these receptors bind are not known. Sequenced input: CD4+ T cells from PBMCs, cultured in vitro. These receptors were collected from a human donor in good health.

V gene TRBV5-1 combines with J gene TRBJ1-2; D perhaps matches TRBD1 (6 bases). The germline gives CDR1 SGHRS, CDR2 YFSETQ. The V and J ends lost 4 bases and 0 bases respectively, with 13 bases between them. This CDR3 spans 15 amino acids. CDR3 sequence: CASSIGQTSNYGYTF. In DNA, the CDR3 is TGCGCCAGCAGCATCGGACAGACGTCTAACTATGGCTACACCTTC.

The genes are TRBV5-4 and TRBJ2-1; D gene ambiguous. CDR3 length: 12 residues. Germline CDR1 SGHNT, CDR2 YYREEE (reference sequence). Between the trimmed V and J ends, which lost 0 bases and 7 bases, there was a span of 5 bases. DNA for the CDR3: TGTGCCAGCAGCTTGGGTGGGAATGAGCAGTTCTTC. Protein: CASSLGGNEQFF.

This clone was detected once. The rearrangement uses TRBV5-1 and TRBJ2-2, with 7 bases matching TRBD2. There are 18 residues in the CDR3. In germline, CDR1 is SGHRS, CDR2 YFSETQ. J lost 0 bases, V lost 0 bases, and 8 bases had no gene match. The CDR3 spells CASSLGRGGGTNTGELFF. The CDR3 bases are TGCGCCAGCAGCTTGGGCCGTGGGGGAGGGACGAACACCGGGGAGCTGTTTTTT.